The 31 T cell receptor beta chains below were found in one sample sequenced in a study of blood T cell repertoires in COVID-19. Data came from immunoSEQ multiplex PCR; TCRdb stores just in-frame clones and leaves some out. The table shows under 200,000 clones, with roughly 78% occurring only once. What was sequenced was peripheral blood. The source of these receptors is a woman between 55 and 75 years old with COVID-19, enrolled during active disease.

The chain combines TRBV7-2 with TRBJ2-5; perhaps TRBD1 as D (6 bases). CDR1 SGHTA and CDR2 FQGNSA come from the germline V gene. V was pared by 1 base and J by 5 bases, with 17 bases between. The CDR3 spans 16 residues. This CDR3 is CASSLGGGQIGETQYF. In DNA form, the CDR3 reads TGTGCCAGCAGCTTAGGTGGCGGACAGATTGGGGAGACCCAGTACTTC. The whole variable domain, remainder taken from reference TRBV7-2 and TRBJ2-5, is GAGVSQSPSNKVTEKGKDVELRCDPISGHTALYWYRQSLGQGLEFLIYFQGNSAPDKSGLPSDRFSAERTGGSVSTLTIQRTQQEDSAVYLCASSLGGGQIGETQYFGPGTRLLVL.

The chain employs TRBV3-1 (or the pseudogene TRBV3-2) and TRBJ1-4; D is ambiguous. The CDR3 consists of 14 residues. Germline assignment: CDR1 LGHDT and CDR2 YNNKEL (reference sequence). V lost 5 bases to trimming and J lost 5 bases, with 12 bases between them. The CDR3 nucleotides read TGTGCCAGCAGCTTCTTCGGGTCCAATGAAAAACTGTTTTTT. Amino acid sequence: CASSFFGSNEKLFF.

To note about this clone: At the DNA level, this CDR3 is encoded by other sequences in the same sample as well. This chain links TRBV28 with TRBJ2-7, with D possibly TRBD2 on 6 matching bases. This CDR3 spans 13 amino acids. CDR1 and CDR2 (germline): MDHEN, SYDVKM. Trimming left V 5 bases short and J 3 bases short, with 11 bases between. The CDR3 sequence is CASSLGTFYEQYF. The CDR3 DNA reads TGTGCCAGCAGTCTCGGGACTTTCTACGAGCAGTACTTC.

The rearrangement joins TRBV4-2 to TRBJ1-3; a weak D match, TRBD1 (5 bases). Per germline, CDR1 LGHNA and CDR2 YNFKEQ. V was clipped by 2 bases and J by 1 base, with 12 bases between them. The CDR3 sequence is 16 residues long. CDR3 DNA: TGTGCCAGCAGCCAACCCCAGGGAGGGTCTGGAAACACCATATATTTT. Protein product: CASSQPQGGSGNTIYF.

This clone was recorded a few times. The chain is built from TRBV6-6 and TRBJ2-7; TRBD1 might be the D (6 bases). Trimming shortened V by 5 bases and J by 4 bases, and 15 bases separated the two germline ends. The length of the CDR3 is 14 residues. Per the germline V gene, CDR1 is MNHNY and CDR2 is SVGAGI (reference sequence). CDR3 sequence reads: CASSAQGNRYEQYF. The CDR3 nucleotides are TGTGCCAGCAGTGCCCAGGGGAATAGGTACGAGCAGTACTTC.

The V call is TRBV19, the J call TRBJ1-5, with 7 bases fitting TRBD1. The trim removed 3 bases at V and 2 bases at J, leaving 10 bases unmatched. The CDR3 runs 17 residues. Germline V gives CDR1 LNHDA, CDR2 SQIVND (reference sequence). The DNA of the CDR3 is TGTGCCAGTAGTATTGGCCCCGACAGGGCCGGCAATCAGCCCCAGCATTTT. Protein sequence: CASSIGPDRAGNQPQHF. Full variable domain (remainder filled in from reference TRBV19 and TRBJ1-5): DGGITQSPKYLFRKEGQNVTLSCEQNLNHDAMYWYRQDPGQGLRLIYYSQIVNDFQKGDIAEGYSVSREKKESFPLTVTSAQKNPTAFYLCASSIGPDRAGNQPQHFGDGTRLSIL.

CDR3 coding DNA: TGTGCCAGCAGCTCCGCCAAGCGGGAGTGGCGGGAGACCCAGTACTTC. It encodes CASSSAKREWRETQYF. This sequence joins TRBV11-2 and TRBJ2-5; 8 bases line up with TRBD2. V trimming: 4 bases; J trimming: 5 bases; junction bases outside the gene matches: 12. Germline V gene sequence: CDR1 SGHAT, CDR2 FQNNGV. This CDR3 spans 16 amino acids.

This chain joins TRBV2 and TRBJ2-5, with D possibly being TRBD2 (5 bases). From germline, CDR1 is SNHLY and CDR2 FYNNEI. There are 13 residues in the CDR3. V was cut by 6 bases and J by 1 base, with 9 bases left in between. In DNA, the CDR3 is TGTGCCAGCAGCCGGACTCGCCAAGAGACCCAGTACTTC. Translation: CASSRTRQETQYF.

The chain couples TRBV30 to TRBJ2-1; 11 bases fit TRBD2. Trimming removed 4 bases from V and 5 bases from J; junction bases left unmatched: 7. This CDR3 contains 15 residues. Germline values: CDR1 GTSNPN, CDR2 SVGIG (reference sequence). Here the CDR3 reads CAWTPGTSGHNEQFF. The CDR3 DNA is TGTGCCTGGACTCCCGGGACTAGCGGCCACAATGAGCAGTTCTTC.

The CDR3 is CAWGTAYNQPQHF. CDR3 nucleotides: TGTGCCTGGGGGACAGCCTACAATCAGCCCCAGCATTTT. The rearrangement joins TRBV30 to TRBJ1-5; 7 positions match TRBD1. V was pared by 5 bases and J by 3 bases, with 4 bases of the junction left unmatched. The CDR3 consists of 13 residues. Germline V lookup: CDR1 GTSNPN, CDR2 SVGIG (reference sequence).

In nucleotides, the CDR3 is TGCGCCAGCAGCTTGGGGGGACTAGCGGTGCCGAATATCGACGAGCAGTACTTC. It yields the protein CASSLGGLAVPNIDEQYF. The chain combines TRBV5-1 with TRBJ2-7, with 11 bases aligning to TRBD2. Unmatched junction bases numbered 13, after V lost 0 bases and J lost 5 bases. The length of the CDR3 is 18 residues. Germline lookup yields CDR1 SGHRS and CDR2 YFSETQ.

This clone was recorded a few times. This chain links TRBV24-1 with TRBJ2-1, with D hard to call. V gave up 3 bases and J gave up 9 bases, with 11 bases separating them. Germline CDR1 is KGHDR and CDR2 is SFDVKD. This CDR3 comprises 13 residues. DNA of the CDR3: TGTGCCACCAGTGATGGTAGCATCACTGAGCAGTTCTTC. Translating it yields CATSDGSITEQFF.

V is TRBV19 and J is TRBJ2-6; TRBD1 is a possible D gene (5 bases). Trimming shortened V by 7 bases and J by 4 bases, and 20 bases separated the two germline ends. CDR3 size: 17 residues. Germline assignment: CDR1 LNHDA and CDR2 SQIVND (reference sequence). The CDR3 region has the DNA TGTGCCAGTAACGGCAGGGCCTTTCCTCAAGGGGCCAACGTCCTGACTTTC. The encoded protein is CASNGRAFPQGANVLTF.

The table lists this clone with a few counts. The CDR3 reads CASSVGGERRNTIYF. In nucleotides, the CDR3 is TGTGCCAGCAGCGTAGGGGGGGAACGACGAAACACCATATATTTT. This chain joins TRBV7-8 and TRBJ1-3, with D perhaps TRBD1 (6 bases). This CDR3 has 15 amino acids. The germline V gene has CDR1 SGHVS and CDR2 FQNEAQ. Deletions cut 5 bases from V and 5 bases from J, with 16 bases between.

This sequence joins TRBV7-2 and TRBJ2-1; TRBD2 matches at 7 bases. Germline CDR1 SGHTA, CDR2 FQGNSA. The CDR3 is made up of 16 amino acids. V gave up 5 bases and J gave up 8 bases; unmatched junction bases: 15. CDR3 DNA: TGTGCCAGCAGCCTCGGACTAGTATTTGTGGGCGATGAGCAGTTCTTC. The encoded protein is CASSLGLVFVGDEQFF.

The chain couples TRBV4-2 to TRBJ1-2; TRBD1 agrees at 10 bases. J gave up 6 bases and V 3 bases, and 1 base lay outside the gene matches. Germline-derived CDR1 and CDR2 are LGHNA and YNFKEQ. This CDR3 is built from 13 residues. CDR3 nucleotides: TGTGCCAGCAGCCAGGGGACAGGGGATGGCTACACCTTC. Its protein product is CASSQGTGDGYTF.

V gene TRBV3-1 (or the pseudogene TRBV3-2) combines with J gene TRBJ2-7; no clear D. Per germline, CDR1 LGHDT and CDR2 YNNKEL (reference sequence). V gave up 0 bases and J gave up 6 bases, with 24 bases separating them. The CDR3 has 18 residues. CDR3 DNA sequence: TGTGCCAGCAGCCAAGAATCGAGGTCATCCACTACCTACTCCGAGCAGTACTTC. Amino acids: CASSQESRSSTTYSEQYF.

This sequence joins TRBV6-1 and TRBJ2-7; 7 positions agree with TRBD2. The V and J ends lost 3 bases and 9 bases, in that order; junction bases with no gene match: 11. This CDR3 is 14 amino acids long. The germline V gene encodes CDR1 MNHNS and CDR2 SASEGT. In DNA form, the CDR3 reads TGTGCCAGCAGTGACGGACTAGTTGGAAGGGTGCAGTACGTC. Translating it yields CASSDGLVGRVQYV.

The chain uses TRBV5-1 and TRBJ2-1; 13 positions agree with TRBD2. The CDR3 is made up of 16 amino acids. Trimming removed 6 bases from V and 2 bases from J; junction bases left unmatched: 5. The germline V gene encodes CDR1 SGHRS and CDR2 YFSETQ. Written as DNA, the CDR3 is TGCGCCAGCATGAAGGGGACTAGCGGGACCTACAATGAGCAGTTCTTC. This translates into CASMKGTSGTYNEQFF.

The V gene is TRBV2, the J gene TRBJ1-5; D remains unclear. This CDR3 has 14 residues. The germline V and J ends were trimmed by 7 bases and 4 bases, with 14 bases remaining between them. Germline-derived CDR1 and CDR2 are SNHLY and FYNNEI. This CDR3 reads CASKIGVSNQPQHF. The CDR3 DNA follows: TGTGCCAGCAAGATCGGGGTATCTAATCAGCCCCAGCATTTT.

The V and J genes are TRBV27 and TRBJ2-7, with TRBD2 matching over 11 bases. Losses at the gene ends were 4 bases for V and 2 bases for J; bases not matched to a gene: 1. Germline assignment: CDR1 MNHEY and CDR2 SMNVEV (reference sequence). This CDR3 region has 14 residues. Written as DNA, the CDR3 is TGTGCCAGCAGTTCGACTAGCGGGGCCTACGAGCAGTACGTC. Amino acid sequence: CASSSTSGAYEQYV.

This chain connects TRBV7-3 to TRBJ2-1; 15 positions match TRBD2. The CDR3 sequence is 15 residues long. Germline lookup yields CDR1 SGHTA and CDR2 FQGTGA. J lost 11 bases, V lost 4 bases, and 6 bases had no gene match. CDR3 sequence reads: CASSSPGLAGGKQFF. CDR3 in DNA: TGTGCCAGCAGCTCGCCGGGACTAGCGGGGGGTAAGCAGTTCTTC.

The gene calls are TRBV7-8 and TRBJ2-7; D is possibly TRBD1 (6 bases). CDR1 is SGHVS, CDR2 FQNEAQ, per germline. The V end lost 5 bases, the J end lost 3 bases, and 17 bases lay between the germline ends. The length of the CDR3 is 15 residues. The CDR3 is CASSIQGTTVYEQYF. The CDR3 DNA sequence: TGTGCCAGCAGCATACAGGGAACGACGGTCTACGAGCAGTACTTC.

The J gene is TRBJ1-6, the V gene TRBV27; D remains ambiguous. The CDR3 covers 15 residues. V lost 7 bases and J 2 bases, leaving 12 bases between the germline ends. The germline V gene encodes CDR1 MNHEY and CDR2 SMNVEV (reference sequence). The CDR3 reads CASTRDLTYNSPLHF. DNA of the CDR3: TGTGCCAGCACGCGGGATCTAACCTATAATTCACCCCTCCACTTT.

This chain connects TRBV4-1 to TRBJ1-1; no reliable D call. Germline CDR1 and CDR2: MGHRA and YSYEKL. V lost 0 bases, J lost 3 bases, and 11 bases lay in between. The CDR3 consists of 15 residues. The CDR3 region has the DNA TGCGCCAGCAGCCAAGAAACTGCGGGTTACACTGAAGCTTTCTTT. This codes for CASSQETAGYTEAFF.

The rearrangement links TRBV27 to TRBJ1-2, with D unresolved. In germline, CDR1 is MNHEY, CDR2 SMNVEV (reference sequence). Trimming took 0 bases from V and 5 from J, leaving 13 bases between them. The CDR3 extends over 15 amino acids. CDR3 DNA: TGTGCCAGCAGTTTATCGCGGCGTGTGTGGTATGGCTACACCTTC. Translation gives CASSLSRRVWYGYTF.

This clone was recorded a few times. In DNA form, the CDR3 reads TGTGCCAGCTCACCAAGCCAAGGGGACTACGAGCAGTACTTC. This translates into CASSPSQGDYEQYF. This sequence joins TRBV18 and TRBJ2-7; D might be TRBD1 (5 bases). Trimming removed 2 bases from V and 3 bases from J, with 11 bases in between. The CDR3 sequence is 14 residues long. Germline CDR1 reads KGHSH; CDR2 reads LQKENI.

In its sample, this clone was seen a few times. The chain uses TRBV2 and TRBJ1-6; D ambiguous. Between the trimmed V and J ends, which lost 4 bases and 5 bases, there was a span of 9 bases. CDR3 length: 14 amino acids. Per germline, CDR1 SNHLY and CDR2 FYNNEI. The CDR3 region is CASSVDIDNSPLHF. The CDR3 nucleotides read TGTGCCAGCAGTGTCGACATTGATAATTCACCCCTCCACTTT.

The rearrangement uses TRBV5-6 and TRBJ1-4, with a weak D call TRBD1 (6 bases). The CDR3 is made up of 17 amino acids. The germline gives CDR1 SGHDT, CDR2 YYEEEE. V was cut by 4 bases and J by 2 bases, with 18 bases left in between. CDR3 DNA sequence: TGTGCCAGCAGCCTGACGGGGGGCCACCGGACTAATGAAAAACTGTTTTTT. Encoded protein: CASSLTGGHRTNEKLFF. The variable domain in full, with the rest retrieved from reference TRBV5-6 and TRBJ1-4, is DAGVTQSPTHLIKTRGQQVTLRCSPKSGHDTVSWYQQALGQGPQFIFQYYEEEERQRGNFPDRFSGHQFPNYSSELNVNALLLGDSALYLCASSLTGGHRTNEKLFFGSGTQLSVL.

The rearrangement uses TRBV9 and TRBJ1-3; no clear D gene. V was shortened by 4 bases and J by 2 bases, with 10 bases between the two germline ends. Germline values: CDR1 SGDLS, CDR2 YYNGEE. The CDR3 extends over 14 amino acids. CDR3 sequence reads: CASSPGLAGNTIYF. CDR3 DNA sequence: TGTGCCAGCAGCCCTGGACTAGCTGGAAACACCATATATTTT.

This clone showed up just a few times. The chain recombines TRBV29-1 with TRBJ1-5; no clear D. CDR1 SQVTM and CDR2 ANQGSEA come from the germline V gene. The CDR3 is 13 residues long. V was trimmed by 6 bases and J by 3 bases, leaving 12 bases between them. The CDR3 loop reads CSVSNSLNQPQHF. Written as DNA, the CDR3 is TGCAGCGTCTCTAATTCCCTCAATCAGCCCCAGCATTTT.